What follows are 32 T cell receptor beta chains derived from one specimen sequenced in a study of T cells after yellow fever vaccination. TCRdb re-called the 5' RACE reads with MiXCR, one entry per CDR3 protein. The sample consists of about 400,000 distinct CDR3 sequences, 6.2% of them appearing once. The sample here was PBMCs, taken 5 days after the yellow fever booster vaccination. The receptors stem from a young man who received the YFV17D yellow fever vaccine.

This clonotype showed up just a few times. This chain joins TRBV28 and TRBJ2-7, with 10 positions matching TRBD2. Germline CDR1 MDHEN, CDR2 SYDVKM. Trimming removed 5 bases from V and 0 bases from J; junction bases left unmatched: 4. CDR3 size: 15 residues. Here the CDR3 reads CASSAPSGSSYEQYF. CDR3 DNA sequence: TGTGCCAGCAGTGCTCCTAGCGGGAGCTCCTACGAGCAGTACTTC.

This clonotype was detected only a few times. The chain employs TRBV10-3 and TRBJ1-3, with D unresolved. The CDR3 consists of 15 residues. Trimming left V 3 bases short and J 0 bases short, with 9 bases between. Germline-derived CDR1 and CDR2 are ENHRY and SYGVKD. For the CDR3, the DNA is TGTGCCATCAGTGATCTGGGCAGCTCTGGAAACACCATATATTTT. It specifies CAISDLGSSGNTIYF.

This clonotype was counted at least ten times. The chain carries TRBV5-1 and TRBJ2-1, with 10 bases lining up with TRBD2. Germline lookup yields CDR1 SGHRS and CDR2 YFSETQ. With V trimmed by 3 bases and J by 8 bases, 8 bases remained unmatched. The CDR3 runs 15 residues. The CDR3 protein is CASSSAGLAYDEQFF. CDR3 DNA sequence: TGCGCCAGCAGCTCGGCGGGACTAGCGTACGATGAGCAGTTCTTC.

This clonotype showed up many times. The rearrangement joins TRBV28 to TRBJ1-5; maybe TRBD1 (5 bases). Germline V gives CDR1 MDHEN, CDR2 SYDVKM. The CDR3 extends over 15 amino acids. V lost 1 base, J lost 6 bases, and 13 bases lay in between. CDR3 amino acids: CASSLLGQGGQPQHF. The DNA for the CDR3 is TGTGCCAGCAGTTTATTGGGGCAGGGAGGTCAGCCCCAGCATTTT. Looking up the rest from reference TRBV28 and TRBJ1-5 gives the full variable domain: DVKVTQSSRYLVKRTGEKVFLECVQDMDHENMFWYRQDPGLGLRLIYFSYDVKMKEKGDIPEGYSVSREKKERFSLILESASTNQTSMYLCASSLLGQGGQPQHFGDGTRLSIL.

This clonotype was counted between two and nine times. This sequence joins TRBV28 and TRBJ2-7; D unresolved. V gave up 6 bases and J gave up 3 bases, with 9 bases separating them. The CDR3 sequence is 12 residues long. Per germline, CDR1 MDHEN and CDR2 SYDVKM. The CDR3 DNA reads as TGTGCCAGCAGGAAGAGGAGCTACGAGCAGTACTTC. It codes for CASRKRSYEQYF. The whole variable domain, remainder taken from reference TRBV28 and TRBJ2-7, is DVKVTQSSRYLVKRTGEKVFLECVQDMDHENMFWYRQDPGLGLRLIYFSYDVKMKEKGDIPEGYSVSREKKERFSLILESASTNQTSMYLCASRKRSYEQYFGPGTRLTVT.

This chain joins TRBV19 and TRBJ2-7; 9 bases line up with TRBD1. The germline V gene encodes CDR1 LNHDA and CDR2 SQIVND (reference sequence). There are 14 residues in the CDR3. Trimming removed 9 bases from V and 3 bases from J; junction bases left unmatched: 9. For the CDR3, the DNA is TGTGCCAGCGGACGATGGACAGGGGACTACGAGCAGTACTTC. Translation gives CASGRWTGDYEQYF.

The table lists this clonotype with a few counts. This chain uses TRBV19 with TRBJ2-7; 8 positions match TRBD1. Germline V CDR1 and CDR2: LNHDA, SQIVND (reference sequence). V lost 6 bases and J lost 7; bases outside the gene matches: 11. The CDR3 has 14 amino acids. The CDR3 region has the DNA TGTGCCAGTAGCCCGGGACAGGTAATAAATGAGCAGTACTTC. Amino acids: CASSPGQVINEQYF.

There are many counts of this clonotype. The chain has TRBV5-1 and TRBJ2-7; D may be TRBD1 or TRBD2 (6 bases each). The CDR3 spans 14 residues. The V and J ends lost 0 bases and 3 bases respectively, with 10 bases between them. Looked up from germline, CDR1 is SGHRS and CDR2 is YFSETQ. DNA of the CDR3: TGCGCCAGCAGCTTGGAGGGGGGAAACTACGAGCAGTACTTC. This codes for CASSLEGGNYEQYF.

This clonotype was found a few times. This rearrangement joins TRBV20-1 to TRBJ1-4; no reliable D call. Trimming took off 6 bases at V and 0 bases at J, with 17 bases between the two ends. Germline CDR1 DFQATT, CDR2 SNEGSKA (reference sequence). This CDR3 has 16 residues. Here the CDR3 reads CSAQAQTSTTNEKLFF. CDR3 DNA sequence: TGCAGTGCCCAGGCCCAGACATCTACAACTAATGAAAAACTGTTTTTT.

The chain uses TRBV5-1 and TRBJ2-7; 9 bases align to TRBD1. V was clipped by 5 bases and J by 2 bases; unmatched bases: 5. The germline CDR1 and CDR2 sequences are SGHRS and YFSETQ. This CDR3 spans 14 amino acids. As DNA, the CDR3 is TGCGCCAGCAGAACCGGGACAGGGCCCTACGAGCAGTACTTC. It encodes CASRTGTGPYEQYF. Based on the CDR3 plus reference TRBV5-1 and TRBJ2-7, the full variable domain is KAGVTQTPRYLIKTRGQQVTLSCSPISGHRSVSWYQQTPGQGLQFLFEYFSETQRNKGNFPGRFSGRQFSNSRSEMNVSTLELGDSALYLCASRTGTGPYEQYFGPGTRLTVT.

This clonotype has only a few counts. The CDR3 nucleotides read TGCGCCAGCAGAGATTCCCGACAGGAAGAGACCCAGTACTTC. This sequence encodes CASRDSRQEETQYF. The chain joins TRBV5-1 to TRBJ2-5, with D perhaps matching TRBD1 (6 bases). CDR1 is SGHRS and CDR2 is YFSETQ in the germline V gene. CDR3 length: 14 residues. Trimming took 5 bases from V and 3 from J, leaving 14 bases between them.

This clonotype has a handful of counts. V usage is TRBV5-6 and J usage is TRBJ2-1; 9 bases align to TRBD2. CDR1 is SGHDT, CDR2 YYEEEE, per germline. The junction had 11 bases not matched to a gene; V was cut back by 4 bases and J by 6 bases. This CDR3 contains 16 residues. The CDR3 protein is CASSRPGLAGFNEQFF. The CDR3 DNA follows: TGTGCCAGCAGCCGCCCCGGGCTAGCGGGATTCAATGAGCAGTTCTTC. The full variable domain, rest sourced from reference TRBV5-6 and TRBJ2-1, is DAGVTQSPTHLIKTRGQQVTLRCSPKSGHDTVSWYQQALGQGPQFIFQYYEEEERQRGNFPDRFSGHQFPNYSSELNVNALLLGDSALYLCASSRPGLAGFNEQFFGPGTRLTVL.

This clonotype was picked up many times. This chain uses TRBV4-3 with TRBJ2-2, with TRBD1 as a possible D gene (6 bases). Deletions cut 3 bases from V and 10 bases from J, with 12 bases between. This CDR3 has 13 amino acids. Germline CDR1 and CDR2: LGHNA and YSLEER. The CDR3 nucleotides read TGCGCCAGCAGCCACCCTGGGACAATGGAGCTGTTTTTT. It specifies CASSHPGTMELFF.

This clonotype was observed at least ten times. V usage is TRBV29-1 and J usage is TRBJ2-7; D might be TRBD1 or TRBD2, each matching 5 bases. The germline V gene encodes CDR1 SQVTM and CDR2 ANQGSEA. There are 13 residues in the CDR3. V lost 6 bases to trimming and J lost 2 bases, with 14 bases between them. CDR3 nucleotide sequence: TGCAGCGTAGAGGGTTTGGGGGCCTACGAGCAGTACTTC. It specifies CSVEGLGAYEQYF.

This clonotype was found a few times. The CDR3 DNA follows: TGTGCCAGCGATGGTAGTAGGGGTGCCCCGAATGAGCAGTTCTTC. The encoded protein is CASDGSRGAPNEQFF. This chain uses TRBV6-2 or TRBV6-3 with TRBJ2-1; D may be TRBD1 (5 bases). The V end was cut by 8 bases, the J end by 7 bases, with 21 bases between. The CDR3 length is 15 residues. Per the germline V gene, CDR1 is MNHEY and CDR2 is SVGEGT.

The sample holds many counts of this clonotype. The chain carries TRBV28 and TRBJ2-7; no reliable D call. CDR3 length: 14 amino acids. The ends were cut back, 4 bases at V and 0 bases at J, with 10 bases in the middle. Germline values: CDR1 MDHEN, CDR2 SYDVKM. The CDR3 reads CASSYVRPSYEQYF. In nucleotides, the CDR3 is TGTGCCAGCAGTTATGTCCGGCCCTCCTACGAGCAGTACTTC.

The chain couples TRBV3-1 to TRBJ2-4; 10 bases agree with TRBD1. The V segment lost 1 base and the J segment 8 bases; nucleotides outside the gene matches: 5. The CDR3 runs to 15 residues. Per the germline V gene, CDR1 is LGHDT and CDR2 is YNNKEL (reference sequence). The CDR3: CASSQGGTGEYIQYF. The DNA for the CDR3 is TGTGCCAGCAGCCAAGGGGGGACAGGGGAATACATTCAGTACTTC.

CDR3 in amino acids: CASRNGPRARSNTEAFF. CDR3 nucleotide sequence: TGTGCCAGCAGGAACGGCCCCCGGGCGAGGAGTAACACTGAAGCTTTCTTT. The gene calls are TRBV6-2 or TRBV6-3 and TRBJ1-1; D gene ambiguous. Germline values: CDR1 MNHEY, CDR2 SVGEGT. CDR3 length: 17 amino acids. Trimming took 6 bases from V and 2 from J, leaving 22 bases between them.

This clonotype showed up many times. The chain recombines TRBV24-1 with TRBJ2-1, with a weak D call TRBD1 (5 bases). The CDR3 is 16 residues long. V was cut by 4 bases and J by 0 bases, with 12 bases left in between. Germline CDR1 and CDR2: KGHDR and SFDVKD. The CDR3 DNA reads as TGTGCCACCAGTGAGCTGGACACGAGCTCCTACAATGAGCAGTTCTTC. Translation gives CATSELDTSSYNEQFF.

The chain recombines TRBV3-1 with TRBJ2-2; D possibly uses TRBD1 or TRBD2 (5 bases each). Germline CDR1 and CDR2: LGHDT and YNNKEL (reference sequence). This CDR3 contains 20 residues. V lost 1 base and J 0 bases, leaving 21 bases between the germline ends. CDR3 loop: CASSQGRVGVTETNTGELFF. CDR3 DNA sequence: TGTGCCAGCAGCCAAGGTAGAGTGGGGGTGACGGAAACGAACACCGGGGAGCTGTTTTTT.

This clonotype was picked up many times. The chain is built from TRBV6-6 and TRBJ2-5; the D gene could be TRBD1 or TRBD2 (5 bases each). Germline V lookup: CDR1 MNHNY, CDR2 SVGAGI (reference sequence). This CDR3 region has 13 residues. V was trimmed by 6 bases and J by 4 bases, leaving 12 bases between them. The DNA of the CDR3 is TGTGCCAGCAGGAAAGGGACGGTAGAGACCCAGTACTTC. Translated: CASRKGTVETQYF.

V is TRBV7-2 and J is TRBJ2-7; D uncertain. CDR3 length equals 11 residues. Germline V gene sequence: CDR1 SGHTA, CDR2 FQGNSA. V was clipped by 8 bases and J by 7 bases, with 12 bases between them. The CDR3 loop is CASALGREQYF. The CDR3 DNA reads as TGTGCCAGCGCCCTAGGTCGTGAGCAGTACTTC.

This clonotype was counted only a few times. The genes are TRBV5-1 and TRBJ2-2, with 9 positions matching TRBD1. CDR1 and CDR2 (germline): SGHRS, YFSETQ. V shed 4 bases and J 8 bases; nucleotides not matched to a gene: 9. The CDR3 is 15 residues long. The CDR3 loop reads CASSQPGQGRGELFF. CDR3 nucleotide sequence: TGCGCCAGCAGCCAACCGGGACAGGGAAGAGGGGAGCTGTTTTTT.

V usage is TRBV18 and J usage is TRBJ2-1; D is ambiguous. The CDR3 loop spans 16 amino acids. Trimming took 6 bases from V and 1 from J, leaving 16 bases between them. CDR1 is KGHSH and CDR2 is LQKENI in the germline V gene. CDR3 amino acids: CASSQTSGISYNEQFF. The CDR3 DNA reads as TGTGCCAGCTCCCAAACCAGTGGCATATCCTACAATGAGCAGTTCTTC.

In this sample, this clonotype turned up a few times. V gene TRBV4-2 combines with J gene TRBJ2-3; TRBD1 aligns across 8 bases. Per germline, CDR1 LGHNA and CDR2 YNFKEQ. This CDR3 region has 14 residues. V shed 2 bases, J shed 5 bases, and the junction held 3 bases outside the gene matches. Here the CDR3 DNA reads TGTGCCAGCAGCCAACAGGGGGCGGGAGATACGCAGTATTTT. Its translation is CASSQQGAGDTQYF.

This clonotype was picked up many times. The chain combines TRBV6-2 or TRBV6-3 with TRBJ2-3; 8 bases align to TRBD2. J was trimmed by 6 bases and V by 6 bases; bases with no gene match: 8. The CDR3 covers 14 residues. Germline V gives CDR1 MNHEY, CDR2 SVGEGT. CDR3 sequence reads: CASSEREIFDTQYF. The CDR3 DNA reads as TGTGCCAGCAGCGAGCGGGAGATTTTTGATACGCAGTATTTT.

This clonotype appeared many times. The chain links TRBV7-3 to TRBJ2-1; D assignment may be TRBD1 or TRBD2 (6 bases each). The V end lost 5 bases, the J end lost 9 bases, and 17 bases lay between the germline ends. Germline V lookup: CDR1 SGHTA, CDR2 FQGTGA. The CDR3 is 14 amino acids. The CDR3 reads CASSPGGGQGEQFF. The CDR3 DNA sequence: TGTGCCAGCAGCCCCGGGGGCGGGCAGGGTGAGCAGTTCTTC.

This clonotype has more than one count but fewer than ten. The V and J genes are TRBV6-1 and TRBJ1-4; weak D call: TRBD1 (6 bases). Germline loops: CDR1 MNHNS, CDR2 SASEGT. The CDR3 sequence is 17 residues long. The ends were cut back, 8 bases at V and 1 base at J, with 20 bases in the middle. The CDR3 DNA reads TGTGCCAGCGGACAGCGGTGGGCCCGGGGAACTAATGAAAAACTGTTTTTT. Its protein product is CASGQRWARGTNEKLFF.

There are many counts of this clonotype. The V call is TRBV11-2, the J call TRBJ2-7, with unresolved D. The germline CDR1 and CDR2 sequences are SGHAT and FQNNGV. The CDR3 consists of 13 residues. Trimming cost V 0 bases and J 6 bases, with 9 bases left between them. The CDR3 DNA sequence: TGTGCCAGCAGCTTAGATCCGCCACTCGAGCAGTACTTC. This sequence encodes CASSLDPPLEQYF.

This clonotype was counted at least ten times. The junction shows a germline mismatch at one end, possibly a read error. The chain employs TRBV20-1 and TRBJ2-1; weak D call: TRBD2 (6 bases). The CDR3 consists of 14 residues. Looked up from germline, CDR1 is DFQATT and CDR2 is SNEGSKA (reference sequence). DNA of the CDR3: TGCAGCGCTACCTTGGCCGGGAGATGGAATGAGCAGTTCTTC. Protein sequence: CSATLAGRWNEQFF.

This clonotype was counted at least ten times. This rearrangement joins TRBV2 to TRBJ2-2; TRBD1 agrees at 8 bases. Germline trimming cut 4 bases from V and 1 base from J; bases unmatched to any gene: 8. Germline assignment: CDR1 SNHLY and CDR2 FYNNEI. The CDR3 sequence is 17 residues long. The CDR3: CASSGDRLSRNTGELFF. CDR3 DNA: TGTGCCAGCAGTGGGGACAGGCTCTCCCGGAACACCGGGGAGCTGTTTTTT.

This clonotype came up a few times. The junction and the germline gene differ at one end; a read error may be behind it. Here the CDR3 reads CASSIEETSLRNF. CDR3 in DNA: TGTGCCAGTAGTATAGAGGAGACATCACTGCGAAACTTT. The chain recombines TRBV19 with TRBJ1-1, with unresolved D. This CDR3 is 13 amino acids long. CDR1 is LNHDA, CDR2 SQIVND, per germline (reference sequence).